The 22 T cell receptor beta chains reported below all come from one sample, sequenced in a study of graft-versus-host responses after intestinal transplantation. Produced via immunoSEQ multiplex PCR; TCRdb's table is partial and in-frame only. The table shows 21,000 or so clones, with almost 95% occurring only once. This material consisted of PBMCs, taken roughly 260 days after intestinal transplant. Receptors were obtained from a human patient who received an intestinal transplant, so some T cells may come from the graft donor.

The V call is TRBV5-1, the J call TRBJ1-5, with D perhaps TRBD1 (5 bases). Trimming removed 0 bases at V and 5 bases at J, with 6 bases between. This CDR3 spans 13 amino acids. Germline loops: CDR1 SGHRS, CDR2 YFSETQ. The CDR3 coding sequence is TGCGCCAGCAGCTTGGGGGGGTATCAGCCCCAGCATTTT. This sequence encodes CASSLGGYQPQHF.

This rearrangement joins TRBV2 to TRBJ2-1, with 12 bases fitting TRBD2. The CDR3 sequence is 16 residues long. V lost 7 bases to trimming and J lost 2 bases; unmatched junction nucleotides: 6. CDR1 and CDR2 from the germline V gene are SNHLY and FYNNEI. CDR3 nucleotides: TGTGCCAGCACCATCCGACTAGCGGGAGCCTACAATGAGCAGTTCTTC. Translated: CASTIRLAGAYNEQFF.

The rearrangement links TRBV9 to TRBJ1-1; D might be TRBD1 (5 bases). V was cut by 0 bases and J by 4 bases, with 16 bases left in between. CDR1 SGDLS and CDR2 YYNGEE come from the germline V gene. CDR3 length: 16 residues. Written as DNA, the CDR3 is TGTGCCAGCAGCGTAGTAGGTAGGGGCCCAGGCACTGAAGCTTTCTTT. Residues: CASSVVGRGPGTEAFF.

The rearrangement joins TRBV6-5 to TRBJ2-1; D ambiguous. Germline values: CDR1 MNHEY, CDR2 SVGAGI. V was shortened by 6 bases and J by 8 bases, with 14 bases between the two germline ends. This CDR3 region has 13 residues. CDR3 region: CASSDLGGDEQFF. DNA for the CDR3: TGTGCCAGCAGCGACCTGGGTGGAGATGAGCAGTTCTTC.

The chain recombines TRBV4-1 with TRBJ1-3; no definite D call. Trimming removed 0 bases from V and 4 bases from J, with 4 bases in between. The CDR3 consists of 13 residues. Germline CDR1 is MGHRA and CDR2 is YSYEKL. In nucleotides, the CDR3 is TGCGCCAGCAGCCAAGAGGGGGGAAACACCATATATTTT. Its translation is CASSQEGGNTIYF.

This chain uses TRBV6-1 with TRBJ1-5; D is undetermined. CDR3 length: 13 amino acids. The germline CDR1 and CDR2 sequences are MNHNS and SASEGT. Between the trimmed V and J ends, which lost 6 bases and 4 bases, there was a span of 10 bases. Here the CDR3 reads CASSETLNQPQHF. CDR3 nucleotide sequence: TGTGCCAGCAGCGAAACCCTAAATCAGCCCCAGCATTTT.

The chain uses TRBV28 and TRBJ2-3; 8 bases fit TRBD1. V shed 7 bases, J shed 6 bases, and the junction held 12 bases outside the gene matches. The germline V gene encodes CDR1 MDHEN and CDR2 SYDVKM. There are 15 residues in the CDR3. The CDR3 is CASKVSGGELDTQYF. DNA for the CDR3: TGTGCCAGCAAGGTGTCAGGGGGCGAATTGGATACGCAGTATTTT.

The rearrangement links TRBV7-9 to TRBJ2-3; D is ambiguous. The germline CDR1 and CDR2 sequences are SEHNR and FQNEAQ (reference sequence). V gave up 0 bases and J gave up 0 bases, with 10 bases separating them. This CDR3 is built from 16 residues. The CDR3 loop is CASSLASVTSTDTQYF. The CDR3 DNA reads TGTGCCAGCAGCTTAGCCAGCGTTACTAGCACAGATACGCAGTATTTT. Drawing the rest from reference TRBV7-9 and TRBJ2-3, the complete variable domain is DTGVSQNPRHKITKRGQNVTFRCDPISEHNRLYWYRQTLGQGPEFLTYFQNEAQLEKSRLLSDRFSAERPKGSFSTLEIQRTEQGDSAMYLCASSLASVTSTDTQYFGPGTRLTVL.

The V call is TRBV5-6, the J call TRBJ2-7, with 12 bases identical to TRBD2. The trim removed 3 bases at V and 4 bases at J, leaving 5 bases unmatched. This CDR3 has 15 amino acids. Germline CDR1 SGHDT, CDR2 YYEEEE. The CDR3 is CASSYLTSGSYEQYF. The CDR3 nucleotides are TGTGCCAGCAGCTACCTGACTAGCGGGAGTTACGAGCAGTACTTC.

The gene calls are TRBV4-2 and TRBJ2-7; D is perhaps TRBD1 (5 bases). The germline V gene encodes CDR1 LGHNA and CDR2 YNFKEQ. Trimming stripped 3 bases from V and 5 bases from J, with 11 bases between. The CDR3 has 13 residues. CDR3 loop: CASSQAAGNEQYF. Written as DNA, the CDR3 is TGTGCCAGCAGCCAGGCGGCAGGGAACGAGCAGTACTTC.

V is TRBV5-1 and J is TRBJ2-2; 12 bases align to TRBD1. CDR1 SGHRS and CDR2 YFSETQ come from the germline V gene. The CDR3 is 19 residues long. With 2 bases clipped from V and 5 bases from J, the junction kept 13 bases outside the gene matches. CDR3 DNA sequence: TGCGCCAGCAGCTTTGGAACCGGGACAGGGGGCGGCGGGACCGGGGAGCTGTTTTTT. The encoded protein is CASSFGTGTGGGGTGELFF.

The V and J genes are TRBV29-1 and TRBJ2-2; D ambiguous. This CDR3 is 12 amino acids long. CDR1 is SQVTM and CDR2 is ANQGSEA in the germline V gene. The ends were cut back, 5 bases at V and 3 bases at J, with 7 bases in the middle. DNA of the CDR3: TGCAGCGTTCTGTGGGACACCGGGGAGCTGTTTTTT. Encoded protein: CSVLWDTGELFF.

The chain employs TRBV11-2 and TRBJ1-4, with 11 nucleotides matching TRBD1. The CDR3 is 16 residues long. Germline CDR1 and CDR2: SGHAT and FQNNGV. With V trimmed by 4 bases and J by 2 bases, 3 bases remained unmatched. CDR3 residues: CASSWGDRGTNEKLFF. The CDR3 coding sequence is TGTGCCAGCAGCTGGGGGGACAGGGGGACTAATGAAAAACTGTTTTTT.

V and J are TRBV27 and TRBJ2-7, with 9 bases aligning to TRBD2. CDR3 length equals 15 residues. The V segment lost 3 bases and the J segment 5 bases; nucleotides outside the gene matches: 8. Germline lookup yields CDR1 MNHEY and CDR2 SMNVEV (reference sequence). CDR3 sequence reads: CASSFVAGGRDEQYF. CDR3 coding DNA: TGTGCCAGCAGTTTTGTGGCGGGAGGGCGCGACGAGCAGTACTTC.

CDR3 loop: CASSPRGGHPTNEKLFF. CDR3 DNA: TGTGCCAGCTCACCACGTGGGGGGCACCCAACTAATGAAAAACTGTTTTTT. This rearrangement joins TRBV18 to TRBJ1-4; D is perhaps TRBD1 (6 bases). Germline-derived CDR1 and CDR2 are KGHSH and LQKENI. CDR3 length: 17 residues. V dropped 1 base and J dropped 0 bases, with 12 bases sitting between them.

The J gene is TRBJ2-3, the V gene TRBV5-4; D might be TRBD2 (5 bases). The germline V gene encodes CDR1 SGHNT and CDR2 YYREEE (reference sequence). Deletions cut 4 bases from V and 3 bases from J, with 15 bases between. The CDR3 contains 15 residues. CDR3: CASSRSGGPTDTQYF. The DNA for the CDR3 is TGTGCCAGCAGCCGCTCTGGAGGCCCGACAGATACGCAGTATTTT.

The chain carries TRBV21-1 and TRBJ1-1; the table's D call, TRBD1, was not checked against the DNA. TRBV21-1 is termed a pseudogene. The CDR3 extends over 15 amino acids. CDR3: CASNKIPTGETEAFF. The CDR3 bases are TGTGCCAGCAACAAAATCCCGACAGGGGAGACTGAAGCTTTCTTT.

The gene calls are TRBV28 and TRBJ1-1; D unresolved. This CDR3 has 11 residues. V was clipped by 7 bases and J by 5 bases, with 8 bases between them. Germline CDR1 MDHEN, CDR2 SYDVKM. The CDR3 is CASNTRTEAFF. The CDR3 coding sequence is TGTGCCAGCAACACGAGGACTGAAGCTTTCTTT.

The V call is TRBV4-2, the J call TRBJ2-7, with 8 positions matching TRBD1. Germline CDR1 is LGHNA and CDR2 is YNFKEQ. Trimming at V came to 0 bases and at J to 4 bases, leaving 2 bases not matched to a gene. The CDR3 runs to 14 residues. CDR3 coding DNA: TGTGCCAGCAGCCAAGATACAGGGGGGTACGAGCAGTACTTC. Translated, it gives CASSQDTGGYEQYF.

J is TRBJ1-2 and V is TRBV6-5; TRBD1 might be the D (5 bases). The CDR3 has 15 amino acids. Germline lookup yields CDR1 MNHEY and CDR2 SVGAGI. V was cut by 0 bases and J by 4 bases, with 12 bases left in between. CDR3 sequence reads: CASSYSGRGTYGYTF. CDR3 sequence (DNA): TGTGCCAGCAGTTACTCGGGGAGGGGCACCTATGGCTACACCTTC.

The chain couples TRBV5-4 to TRBJ2-7; D unclear. The CDR3 totals 14 residues. V lost 1 base to trimming and J lost 2 bases, with 10 bases between them. In germline, CDR1 is SGHNT, CDR2 YYREEE (reference sequence). CDR3: CASSLRAGPYEQYF. CDR3 bases: TGTGCCAGCAGCTTGCGGGCAGGTCCCTACGAGCAGTACTTC.

The count of this clone is one. The junction and the germline gene differ at one end; a read error may be behind it. The rearrangement links TRBV7-9 to TRBJ2-7; 8 bases match TRBD1. Per the germline V gene, CDR1 is SEHNR and CDR2 is FQNEAQ (reference sequence). The length of the CDR3 is 14 residues. Here the CDR3 DNA reads TGCGCCAGCAGCCACCCGGACAGGGCTCACGAGCAGTACTTC. Its translation is CASSHPDRAHEQYF.